These 2 T cell receptor beta chains came from one sample sequenced in a study of CD8+CD57+ T cells in acquired aplastic anemia. The template used for profiling TCR beta VDJ and CDR3 was genomic DNA. TCRdb passed the reads through MiXCR, listing each CDR3 protein once. Of more than 45,000 distinct CDR3 sequences detected, around 69% appear once; the ten largest clones hold approximately 31%. Sequenced: sorted CD4+, CD8+, or CD8+CD57+ T cells (not recorded which) from PBMCs. These receptors originate from a human donor in good health, serving as a control.

The table lists this clonotype with a count of one. The chain couples TRBV12-3 or TRBV12-4 to TRBJ1-5; D not certain. Trimming left V 8 bases short and J 5 bases short, with 13 bases between. The CDR3 runs to 13 residues. The CDR3 DNA reads as TGTGCCAGCGGGCAGGAGATGGATCAGCCCCAGCATTTT. This gives the protein CASGQEMDQPQHF.

J is TRBJ1-1 and V is TRBV7-2; D perhaps matches TRBD1 (5 bases). The CDR3 loop spans 11 amino acids. Germline CDR1 reads SGHTA; CDR2 reads FQGNSA. Trimming removed 2 bases at V and 13 bases at J, with 11 bases between. In DNA, the CDR3 is TGTGCCAGCAGCTTAAACGGGGGAGGTTTCTTT. Translation gives CASSLNGGGFF.